This T cell receptor (beta chain) is from a study of shared clonotypes between healthy human individuals. Sequencing used immunoSEQ multiplex PCR; TCRdb keeps in-frame clones, though not all of them. The sample has about 2.4 million clones; more than 85% are singletons. Germline loops: CDR1 SGHTA, CDR2 FQGTGA. The CDR3 runs 22 residues. With 5 bases clipped from V and 2 bases from J, the junction kept 17 bases outside the gene matches. The chain combines TRBV7-3 with TRBJ2-6; 14 nucleotides align to TRBD2. Sample: naive CD4+ T cells from PBMCs. The subset is: CD45RA+ positively selected. The origin of this receptor is a man aged 18 to 30 in good health. Some clones in this sample may be carry-over from other donors' samples. CDR3 loop: CASSPRGVGLAGVVTGANVLTF. CDR3 bases: TGTGCCAGCAGCCCTCGGGGTGTGGGACTAGCGGGAGTCGTTACTGGGGCCAACGTCCTGACTTTC.